In this sample, the clone carrying this T cell receptor beta chain turned up many times. Its antigen is unidentified. The data originate from a study of T-cell memory formation after mild COVID-19. Study overall: Across donors, TCR clusters were largely donor specific.

TCRdb called the 5' RACE reads again in MiXCR, with one record for every CDR3 protein. The sample includes roughly 250,000 distinct CDR3 sequences, roughly 15% of them seen just once. Overall study findings and caveats: Some clones that responded were present in memory (sampled pre-infection), which suggests cross-reactive memory joined. Contracting clones, day 15 to 85, had balanced CD4/CD8, and later expanders favored CD4+.

The sample taken for sequencing was PBMCs or a T cell subset sorted from them (not recorded which). The source is a man aged 18 to 35 who had mild COVID-19 (a few samples of this study predate the infection). Cell type and time point are not known.

The CDR3 DNA reads as TGTGCCAGCAGTTCTCTCTACGAGCAGTACGTC. It translates to CASSSLYEQYV. The rearrangement links TRBV28 to TRBJ2-7; D not resolved. The CDR3 is 11 amino acids. Germline lookup yields CDR1 MDHEN and CDR2 SYDVKM. V lost 4 bases and J lost 3, with 4 bases in between.